Listed here are 27 T cell receptor beta chains from one sample, sequenced in a study of sequential checkpoint blockade in melanoma. TCRdb keeps only in-frame clones here, not all; method: immunoSEQ multiplex PCR. The data hold around 10,000 clones, with more than 20% observed a single time. Sample treatment: randomized to nivolumab then ipilimumab (arm A) or the reverse (arm B). The input for sequencing was tumor tissue (inferred from file names), taken from a patient given nivolumab and ipilimumab in sequence. Source of these receptors: a human donor with melanoma.

V usage is TRBV19 and J usage is TRBJ1-5, with D unresolved. The germline V gene encodes CDR1 LNHDA and CDR2 SQIVND (reference sequence). The germline V and J ends were trimmed by 1 base and 7 bases, with 14 bases remaining between them. The CDR3 spans 15 residues. The CDR3 DNA reads TGTGCCAGTAGTATAGTTGCGGGTATCGGGCAGCCCCAGCATTTT. This codes for CASSIVAGIGQPQHF. The entire variable domain, with the rest obtained from reference TRBV19 and TRBJ1-5, is as follows: DGGITQSPKYLFRKEGQNVTLSCEQNLNHDAMYWYRQDPGQGLRLIYYSQIVNDFQKGDIAEGYSVSREKKESFPLTVTSAQKNPTAFYLCASSIVAGIGQPQHFGDGTRLSIL.

The gene calls are TRBV28 and TRBJ2-7; D remains unclear. V lost 8 bases, J lost 6 bases, and 14 bases lay in between. The germline CDR1 and CDR2 sequences are MDHEN and SYDVKM. The CDR3 has 12 residues. The CDR3 is CASRRVCCEQYV. The DNA of the CDR3 is TGTGCCAGCCGACGGGTATGCTGCGAGCAGTACGTC.

The chain carries TRBV19 and TRBJ1-1; D gene ambiguous. With 3 bases removed from V and 0 bases from J, the gap between germline ends came to 14 bases. Germline V CDR1 and CDR2: LNHDA, SQIVND (reference sequence). The length of the CDR3 is 16 residues. CDR3 sequence: CASSIGTEWMNTEAFF. The CDR3 DNA reads TGTGCCAGTAGTATTGGCACAGAATGGATGAACACTGAAGCTTTCTTT.

V is TRBV14 and J is TRBJ2-5; 10 nucleotides line up with TRBD1. Germline values: CDR1 SGHDN, CDR2 FVKESK. V was clipped by 4 bases and J by 5 bases; unmatched bases: 4. This CDR3 spans 14 amino acids. The CDR3 coding sequence is TGTGCCAGCAGCCGCGACAGGGGGCCGGAGACCCAGTACTTC. This encodes CASSRDRGPETQYF. The whole variable domain, remainder taken from reference TRBV14 and TRBJ2-5, is EAGVTQFPSHSVIEKGQTVTLRCDPISGHDNLYWYRRVMGKEIKFLLHFVKESKQDESGMPNNRFLAERTGGTYSTLKVQPAELEDSGVYFCASSRDRGPETQYFGPGTRLLVL.

In this sample, this clone is medium-sized. The V and J genes are TRBV9 and TRBJ2-3; D is unclear. Trimming cost V 5 bases and J 0 bases, with 4 bases left between them. Germline CDR1 reads SGDLS; CDR2 reads YYNGEE. There are 12 residues in the CDR3. The CDR3 nucleotides read TGTGCCAGCAGGGGAAGCACAGATACGCAGTATTTT. This sequence encodes CASRGSTDTQYF.

V is TRBV19 and J is TRBJ2-7, with TRBD1 matching over 7 bases. Looked up from germline, CDR1 is LNHDA and CDR2 is SQIVND (reference sequence). V lost 2 bases and J lost 2; bases outside the gene matches: 3. The CDR3 sequence is 14 residues long. DNA of the CDR3: TGTGCCAGTAGTATAAGTGACAGGGCCTACGAGCAGTACTTC. This encodes CASSISDRAYEQYF. Supplemented by reference TRBV19 and TRBJ2-7, the full variable domain reads DGGITQSPKYLFRKEGQNVTLSCEQNLNHDAMYWYRQDPGQGLRLIYYSQIVNDFQKGDIAEGYSVSREKKESFPLTVTSAQKNPTAFYLCASSISDRAYEQYFGPGTRLTVT.

This clone appeared many times. This chain uses TRBV9 with TRBJ2-5; D might be TRBD1 or TRBD2, each matching 5 bases. Germline CDR1 reads SGDLS; CDR2 reads YYNGEE. V was clipped by 1 base and J by 4 bases, with 11 bases between them. The CDR3 runs to 14 residues. This chain's CDR3 is CASSVQAGGETQYF. The DNA for the CDR3 is TGTGCCAGCAGCGTACAGGCTGGGGGAGAGACCCAGTACTTC.

The chain uses TRBV6-8 and TRBJ2-1; 8 nucleotides line up with TRBD2. J lost 4 bases, V lost 6 bases, and 8 bases had no gene match. The CDR3 runs 15 residues. The germline CDR1 and CDR2 sequences are MNHGY and SAAAGT. For the CDR3, the DNA is TGTGCCAGCAGCCCCCCGGGACTAGGTTACAATGAGCAGTTCTTC. As protein: CASSPPGLGYNEQFF.

The chain is built from TRBV6-8 and TRBJ2-2; D remains unclear. The CDR3 covers 12 residues. Germline loops: CDR1 MNHGY, CDR2 SAAAGT. Trimming removed 6 bases at V and 7 bases at J, with 9 bases between. CDR3 in DNA: TGTGCCAGCAGCCCCACCCGCGGGGAGCTGTTTTTT. Its translation is CASSPTRGELFF.

V is TRBV5-1 and J is TRBJ2-7, with TRBD2 as a possible D gene (6 bases). Looked up from germline, CDR1 is SGHRS and CDR2 is YFSETQ. The CDR3 extends over 16 amino acids. V dropped 3 bases and J dropped 3 bases, with 19 bases sitting between them. The CDR3, as DNA: TGCGCCAGCAGCTACCCCTTCGGGGGTTCTATCTACGAGCAGTACTTC. Encoded protein: CASSYPFGGSIYEQYF.

V usage is TRBV28 and J usage is TRBJ2-1, with TRBD1 identical over 8 bases. The V gene end was trimmed by 7 bases and the J gene end by 5 bases; junction bases not matched to a gene: 13. CDR3 length equals 16 residues. The germline CDR1 and CDR2 sequences are MDHEN and SYDVKM. The CDR3 DNA is TGTGCCAGCAATTCTGGCCGGGACAGGCTTCACAATGAGCAGTTCTTC. This sequence encodes CASNSGRDRLHNEQFF. Full variable domain (outside the CDR3, taken from reference TRBV28 and TRBJ2-1): DVKVTQSSRYLVKRTGEKVFLECVQDMDHENMFWYRQDPGLGLRLIYFSYDVKMKEKGDIPEGYSVSREKKERFSLILESASTNQTSMYLCASNSGRDRLHNEQFFGPGTRLTVL.

The chain couples TRBV7-6 to TRBJ2-7; TRBD2 might be the D (6 bases). The CDR3 is 15 amino acids. Germline loops: CDR1 SGHVS, CDR2 FNYEAQ. V lost 2 bases, J lost 2 bases, and 13 bases lay in between. The CDR3: CASSLRASVAYEQYF. The CDR3 nucleotides read TGTGCCAGCAGCTTAAGGGCTAGCGTAGCCTACGAGCAGTACTTC.

This clone was counted many times. This chain connects TRBV11-3 to TRBJ2-7; D might be TRBD2 (6 bases). The CDR3 sequence is 14 residues long. CDR1 and CDR2 from the germline V gene are SGHNT and YENEEA. The ends were cut back, 5 bases at V and 0 bases at J, with 11 bases in the middle. The CDR3 bases are TGTGCCAGCAGCCTGGGCGGGGACTCCTACGAGCAGTACTTC. Amino acid sequence: CASSLGGDSYEQYF.

This clone occurred a few times. The rearrangement joins TRBV6-8 to TRBJ1-6, with D unresolved. Deletions cut 5 bases from V and 7 bases from J, with 12 bases between. The CDR3 is 14 residues long. Germline CDR1 is MNHGY and CDR2 is SAAAGT. The CDR3 DNA reads TGTGCCAGCAGTGGTAACCTTTTAAATTCACCCCTCCACTTT. Protein sequence: CASSGNLLNSPLHF.

This clone was counted between two and nine times. This chain connects TRBV7-7 to TRBJ2-1; D may be TRBD1 (6 bases). The germline gives CDR1 SSHAT, CDR2 FNYEAQ (reference sequence). The V end lost 5 bases, the J end lost 4 bases, and 12 bases lay between the germline ends. The CDR3 extends over 14 amino acids. DNA for the CDR3: TGTGCCAGCAGCCATGGTACAGGGTACAATGAGCAGTTCTTC. The encoded protein is CASSHGTGYNEQFF.

J is TRBJ1-6 and V is TRBV28, with D possibly matching TRBD1 (5 bases). Germline loops: CDR1 MDHEN, CDR2 SYDVKM. The CDR3 has 15 amino acids. Trimming pared 5 bases from V and 5 bases from J, leaving 13 bases between. CDR3 DNA sequence: TGTGCCAGCAGTACCCAGGGACGAGATAATTCACCCCTCCACTTT. It specifies CASSTQGRDNSPLHF.

This clone turned up a few times. V usage is TRBV6-8 and J usage is TRBJ1-1; D is possibly TRBD1 (5 bases). This CDR3 has 17 amino acids. V lost 5 bases and J 2 bases, leaving 21 bases between the germline ends. Germline CDR1 and CDR2: MNHGY and SAAAGT. CDR3 loop: CASSAPRTAGVNTEAFF. The CDR3 DNA is TGTGCCAGCAGTGCGCCGCGAACAGCGGGGGTAAACACTGAAGCTTTCTTT.

V is TRBV6-8 and J is TRBJ1-1; the D gene is possibly TRBD1 (5 bases). V lost 11 bases, J lost 4 bases, and 14 bases lay in between. Germline V CDR1 and CDR2: MNHGY, SAAAGT. The CDR3 consists of 12 residues. CDR3 amino acids: CASSERGTEAFF. Here the CDR3 DNA reads TGTGCCTCCTCTGAAAGGGGCACTGAAGCTTTCTTT.

The chain combines TRBV11-3 with TRBJ2-2, with TRBD1 matching over 7 bases. CDR3 length: 20 amino acids. Germline lookup yields CDR1 SGHNT and CDR2 YENEEA. V trimming: 3 bases; J trimming: 0 bases; junction bases outside the gene matches: 16. DNA of the CDR3: TGTGCCAGCAGCTTGTGGGGCTACCGAAGGACAGGAACGAACACCGGGGAGCTGTTTTTT. Protein sequence: CASSLWGYRRTGTNTGELFF. The whole variable domain, filled in from reference TRBV11-3 and TRBJ2-2, reads EAGVVQSPRYKIIEKKQPVAFWCNPISGHNTLYWYLQNLGQGPELLIRYENEEAVDDSQLPKDRFSAERLKGVDSTLKIQPAELGDSAVYLCASSLWGYRRTGTNTGELFFGEGSRLTVL.

The chain combines TRBV9 with TRBJ2-7, with D hard to call. Germline V lookup: CDR1 SGDLS, CDR2 YYNGEE. Trimming pared 0 bases from V and 5 bases from J, leaving 12 bases between. This CDR3 has 14 amino acids. CDR3 sequence (DNA): TGTGCCAGCAGCGTAGGGGTTCTCCTTGACGAGCAGTACTTC. It specifies CASSVGVLLDEQYF.

This sequence joins TRBV6-8 and TRBJ2-1, with D possibly called TRBD1 or TRBD2 (6 bases each). CDR3 length equals 13 residues. Germline V gives CDR1 MNHGY, CDR2 SAAAGT. Trimming removed 0 bases at V and 10 bases at J, with 10 bases between. CDR3 residues: CASSYSTGAEQFF. As DNA, the CDR3 is TGTGCCAGCAGTTACTCGACGGGGGCGGAGCAGTTCTTC.

This clone was recorded a few times. V is TRBV11-3 and J is TRBJ1-1; tentatively, D is TRBD1 (6 bases). CDR1 is SGHNT and CDR2 is YENEEA in the germline V gene. Trimming left V 4 bases short and J 3 bases short, with 24 bases between. The CDR3 consists of 18 residues. This chain's CDR3 is CASSSPRGGLLRDTEAFF. In DNA form, the CDR3 reads TGTGCCAGCAGCTCCCCCCGGGGGGGGCTCCTGAGGGACACTGAAGCTTTCTTT.

This sequence joins TRBV6-8 and TRBJ2-5; D not certain. CDR3 length: 15 residues. V gave up 0 bases and J gave up 4 bases, with 12 bases separating them. Looked up from germline, CDR1 is MNHGY and CDR2 is SAAAGT. For the CDR3, the DNA is TGTGCCAGCAGTTACTCGGGGATCCCGGGAGAGACCCAGTACTTC. It specifies CASSYSGIPGETQYF.

The V gene is TRBV11-3, the J gene TRBJ2-5, with D maybe TRBD1 (5 bases). The CDR3 has 14 residues. The V end was cut by 3 bases, the J end by 5 bases, with 13 bases between. Germline CDR1 is SGHNT and CDR2 is YENEEA. DNA of the CDR3: TGTGCCAGCAGCTTGCAGGGCGTCGGGGAGACCCAGTACTTC. Translating gives CASSLQGVGETQYF.

This sequence joins TRBV7-4 and TRBJ2-7; 7 bases agree with TRBD2. This CDR3 is built from 14 residues. V trimming: 6 bases; J trimming: 1 base; junction bases outside the gene matches: 6. The V gene's germline CDR1 is SGHVT and CDR2 SQSDAQ. CDR3 bases: TGTGCCAGCAGTGTGGGGAGGGTTTCCTACGAGCAGTACGTC. Residues: CASSVGRVSYEQYV.

This clone has at least ten counts. V and J are TRBV27 and TRBJ2-2; the D gene is possibly TRBD1 (6 bases). V dropped 3 bases and J dropped 6 bases, with 20 bases sitting between them. The germline CDR1 and CDR2 sequences are MNHEY and SMNVEV (reference sequence). This CDR3 has 17 amino acids. The CDR3 protein is CASSFRDRPRRSGELFF. CDR3 bases: TGTGCCAGCAGTTTCCGCGACAGGCCCCGGAGGTCCGGGGAGCTGTTTTTT.

The J gene is TRBJ1-1, the V gene TRBV19, with no clear D. In germline, CDR1 is LNHDA, CDR2 SQIVND (reference sequence). V gave up 5 bases and J gave up 4 bases, with 11 bases separating them. The CDR3 loop spans 13 amino acids. The CDR3 here is CASSAVGITEAFF. CDR3 nucleotides: TGTGCCAGTAGTGCCGTGGGGATCACTGAAGCTTTCTTT.